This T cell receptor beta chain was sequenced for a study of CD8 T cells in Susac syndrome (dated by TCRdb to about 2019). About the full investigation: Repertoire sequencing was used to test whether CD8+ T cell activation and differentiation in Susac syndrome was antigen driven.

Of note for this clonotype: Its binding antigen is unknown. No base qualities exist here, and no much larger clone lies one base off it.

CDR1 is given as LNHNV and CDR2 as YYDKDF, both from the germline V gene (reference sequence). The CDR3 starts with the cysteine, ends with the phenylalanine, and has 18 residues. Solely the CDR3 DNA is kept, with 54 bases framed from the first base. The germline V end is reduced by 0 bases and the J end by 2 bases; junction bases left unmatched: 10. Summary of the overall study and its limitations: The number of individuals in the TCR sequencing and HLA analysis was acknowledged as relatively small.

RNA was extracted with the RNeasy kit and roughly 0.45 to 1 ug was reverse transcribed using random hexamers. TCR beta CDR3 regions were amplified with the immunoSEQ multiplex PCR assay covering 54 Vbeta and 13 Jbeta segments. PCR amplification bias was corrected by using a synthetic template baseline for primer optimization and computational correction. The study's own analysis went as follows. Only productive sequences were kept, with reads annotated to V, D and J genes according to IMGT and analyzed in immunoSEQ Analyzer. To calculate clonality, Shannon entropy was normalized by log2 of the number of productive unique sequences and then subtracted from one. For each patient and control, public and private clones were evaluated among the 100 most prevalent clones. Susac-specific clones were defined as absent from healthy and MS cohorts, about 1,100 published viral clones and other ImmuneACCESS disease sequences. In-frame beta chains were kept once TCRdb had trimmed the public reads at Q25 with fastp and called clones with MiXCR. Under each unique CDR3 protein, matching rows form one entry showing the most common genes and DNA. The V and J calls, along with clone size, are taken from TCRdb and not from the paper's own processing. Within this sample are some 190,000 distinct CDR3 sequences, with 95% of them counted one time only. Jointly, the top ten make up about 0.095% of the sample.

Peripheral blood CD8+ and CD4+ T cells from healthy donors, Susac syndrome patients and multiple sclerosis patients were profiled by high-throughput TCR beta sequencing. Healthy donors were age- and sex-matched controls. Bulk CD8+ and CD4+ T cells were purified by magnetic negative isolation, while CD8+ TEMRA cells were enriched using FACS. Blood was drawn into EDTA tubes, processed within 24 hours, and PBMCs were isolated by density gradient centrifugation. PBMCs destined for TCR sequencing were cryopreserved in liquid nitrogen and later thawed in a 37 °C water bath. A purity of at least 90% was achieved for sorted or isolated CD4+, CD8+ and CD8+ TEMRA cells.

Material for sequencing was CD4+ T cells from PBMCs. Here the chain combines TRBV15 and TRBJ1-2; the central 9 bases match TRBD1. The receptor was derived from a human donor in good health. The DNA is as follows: TGTGCCACCAGCAGAGATCTAGGGACAGGGAGCGTGAACTATGGCTACACCTTC. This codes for CATSRDLGTGSVNYGYTF.